A selection of T cell receptor beta chains follows, all from one sample in a study of beta chain features in type 1 diabetes. This table comes from immunoSEQ multiplex PCR, and its TCRdb copy is limited to in-frame clones, with some not included. This table holds some 150,000 clones, roughly 10% found once. The material sequenced was central memory CD4+ T cells from blood. These receptors were taken from a woman younger than 45 with type 1 diabetes. Both conserved end residues are part of each CDR3. Each record gives: CDR3 DNA, CDR3 protein, V gene, D gene, J gene, clone size. The D gene is left open where the match is weak. The size of a clone is reported for some rows only, either as once, few or many, or as a class for expanded clones.

DNA: TGTGCCAGCAGTAAGGACAGGTTCAACACTGAAGCTTTCTTT
CDR3: CASSKDRFNTEAFF
V: TRBV2
D: TRBD1
J: TRBJ1-1
size: .

DNA: TGTGCCAGCTCACCTCAAAACAGGGACTACGAGCAGTACTTC
CDR3: CASSPQNRDYEQYF
V: TRBV18
D: .
J: TRBJ2-7
size: .

DNA: TGTGCCAGTAGTATGGTATTAGCGGACCAAACCGGGGAGCTGTTTTTT
CDR3: CASSMVLADQTGELFF
V: TRBV19
D: .
J: TRBJ2-2
size: .

DNA: TGTGCCAGCCAGTTGGGCCATCCTGGGGGGGAGCAGTTCTTC
CDR3: CASQLGHPGGEQFF
V: TRBV5-6
D: .
J: TRBJ2-1
size: few

DNA: TGCGCCAGCAGCTTCGACACAGGGTCGGGGAATGAGCAGTTCTTC
CDR3: CASSFDTGSGNEQFF
V: TRBV5-1
D: .
J: TRBJ2-1
size: few

DNA: TGTGCCACTTCACCTAGCGGTCTTAACAATGAGCAGTTCTTC
CDR3: CATSPSGLNNEQFF
V: TRBV6-1
D: TRBD2
J: TRBJ2-1
size: .

DNA: TGTGCCAGCAGCTTAATGGGCGCCACCTACAATGAGCAGTTCTTC
CDR3: CASSLMGATYNEQFF
V: TRBV11-2
D: .
J: TRBJ2-1
size: few

DNA: TGTGCCAGTAGTATAGATGGGGGCCGTTCCTACGAGCAGTACTTC
CDR3: CASSIDGGRSYEQYF
V: TRBV19
D: .
J: TRBJ2-7
size: .

DNA: TGCGCCAGCAGCCCCCAGCGGGTGCGGGACACCGGGGAGCTGTTTTTT
CDR3: CASSPQRVRDTGELFF
V: TRBV4-1
D: .
J: TRBJ2-2
size: few

DNA: TGTGCCAGCAGTGAAGCCACTAGCGGAGGCACAGATACGCAGTATTTT
CDR3: CASSEATSGGTDTQYF
V: TRBV25-1
D: TRBD2
J: TRBJ2-3
size: .

DNA: TGTGCCTGGGGGAGCGGAGACATTCAGTACTTC
CDR3: CAWGSGDIQYF
V: TRBV30
D: .
J: TRBJ2-4
size: few

DNA: TGCGCCAGCAGCTTGGGGCAGGTCCGCTCTGGGGCCAACGTCCTGACTTTC
CDR3: CASSLGQVRSGANVLTF
V: TRBV5-1
D: .
J: TRBJ2-6
size: .

DNA: TGTGCCAGTAGTCTGGGGACTAGTGGCCCCAATGAGCAGTTCTTC
CDR3: CASSLGTSGPNEQFF
V: TRBV19
D: TRBD2
J: TRBJ2-1
size: .

DNA: TGCGCCAGCAGCTTGTTGGACAGCTACGAGCAGTACTTC
CDR3: CASSLLDSYEQYF
V: TRBV5-1
D: .
J: TRBJ2-7
size: few

DNA: TGTGCCAGCAGTGAAGCGGTACAGGCCGTACGCTACACCTTC
CDR3: CASSEAVQAVRYTF
V: TRBV2
D: .
J: TRBJ1-2
size: many

DNA: TGTGCCAGCACGACAGGGAGTGGAAACACCATATATTTT
CDR3: CASTTGSGNTIYF
V: TRBV27
D: TRBD1
J: TRBJ1-3
size: few

DNA: TGCGCCAGCAGCTTGGGGGCGGGAGGTAACTACAATGAGCAGTTCTTC
CDR3: CASSLGAGGNYNEQFF
V: TRBV5-1
D: TRBD2
J: TRBJ2-1
size: few

DNA: TGTGCCACCAGCAGAGATCCAGGACACGACTACGAGCAGTACTTC
CDR3: CATSRDPGHDYEQYF
V: TRBV15
D: .
J: TRBJ2-7
size: few

DNA: TGTGCCTGGAGTGTGACCCCCCTAGGGACCCAGTACTTC
CDR3: CAWSVTPLGTQYF
V: TRBV30
D: .
J: TRBJ2-5
size: .

DNA: TGCAGCGTTTCACCGACAGGGGTGAACACTGAAGCTTTCTTT
CDR3: CSVSPTGVNTEAFF
V: TRBV29-1
D: TRBD1
J: TRBJ1-1
size: .

DNA: TGTGCCAGCTCACCAAGCCAGGCACTTGAAGCTTTCTTT
CDR3: CASSPSQALEAFF
V: TRBV18
D: .
J: TRBJ1-1
size: .

DNA: TGTGCCAGCTCACCGTACTCAGGGCGTACTTACTCTGGGGCCAACGTCCTGACTTTC
CDR3: CASSPYSGRTYSGANVLTF
V: TRBV18
D: .
J: TRBJ2-6
size: .

DNA: TGCAGCGTCCCCGGACTAGAGGTCAATGAGCAGTTCTTC
CDR3: CSVPGLEVNEQFF
V: TRBV29-1
D: TRBD2
J: TRBJ2-1
size: .

DNA: TGTGCCAGCAGCGCTGGGACAGATGAAAAACTGTTTTTT
CDR3: CASSAGTDEKLFF
V: TRBV5-4
D: TRBD1
J: TRBJ1-4
size: few

DNA: TGCGCCAGCAGCTTTAGCGAGAGTGAGCAGTTCTTC
CDR3: CASSFSESEQFF
V: TRBV5-1
D: .
J: TRBJ2-1
size: .

DNA: TGTGCCAGCAGCTTGGGCCGGTGGGAGACCCAGTACTTC
CDR3: CASSLGRWETQYF
V: TRBV11-3
D: .
J: TRBJ2-5
size: .

DNA: TGTGCCAGCAGCTTGGGGCAGGGTGGGGACACTGAAGCTTTCTTT
CDR3: CASSLGQGGDTEAFF
V: TRBV7-6
D: .
J: TRBJ1-1
size: .

DNA: TGCGCCAGCAGCCAAGCGACCCGAGGCGGGAGGAATCCTAATGAGCAGTTCTTC
CDR3: CASSQATRGGRNPNEQFF
V: TRBV4-1
D: TRBD2
J: TRBJ2-1
size: many

DNA: TGTGCCAGCAGCTTAGTAGGGACAGGCTCCTACGAGCAGTACTTC
CDR3: CASSLVGTGSYEQYF
V: TRBV7-2
D: TRBD1
J: TRBJ2-7
size: few

DNA: TGCAGCGTTGAATTTGAGACTAAATACAATGAGCAGTTCTTC
CDR3: CSVEFETKYNEQFF
V: TRBV29-1
D: .
J: TRBJ2-1
size: many

DNA: TGCGCCAGCAGCCTCGTTTCCCTGTCCTACGAGCAGTACTTC
CDR3: CASSLVSLSYEQYF
V: TRBV4-1
D: .
J: TRBJ2-7
size: .